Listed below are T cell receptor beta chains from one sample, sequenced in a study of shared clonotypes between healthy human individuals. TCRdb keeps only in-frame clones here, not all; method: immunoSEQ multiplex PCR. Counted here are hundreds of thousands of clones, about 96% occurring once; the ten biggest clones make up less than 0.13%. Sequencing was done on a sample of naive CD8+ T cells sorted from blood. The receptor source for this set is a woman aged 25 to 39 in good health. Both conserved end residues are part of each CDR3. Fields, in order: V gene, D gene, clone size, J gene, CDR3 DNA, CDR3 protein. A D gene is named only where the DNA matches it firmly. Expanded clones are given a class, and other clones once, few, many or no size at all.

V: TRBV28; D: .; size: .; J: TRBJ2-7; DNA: TGTGCCAGCAGTTCCGGGGGTACCGTATACGAGCAGTACTTC; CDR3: CASSSGGTVYEQYF
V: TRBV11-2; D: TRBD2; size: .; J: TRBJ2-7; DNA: TGTGCCAGCAGCCCTAGCGGGAGGAGCTCCTACGAGCAGTACTTC; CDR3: CASSPSGRSSYEQYF
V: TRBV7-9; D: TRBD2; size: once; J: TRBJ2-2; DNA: TGTGCCAGCCCCGGCGGGAGTCGGCTGGGCCCCGGGGAGCTGTTTTTT; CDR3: CASPGGSRLGPGELFF
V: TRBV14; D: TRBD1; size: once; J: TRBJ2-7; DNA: TGTGCCAGTGGGACAGGAGGATTTTTTGAGTACGAGCAGTACTTC; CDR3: CASGTGGFFEYEQYF
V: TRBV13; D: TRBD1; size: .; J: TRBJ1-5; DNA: TGTGCCAGCAGCGTGGGACAGGGGCGCAATCAGCCCCAGCATTTT; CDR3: CASSVGQGRNQPQHF
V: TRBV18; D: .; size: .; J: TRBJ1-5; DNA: TGTGCCAGCTCACCAGAGACAGCGCTCAGGGGCGATCAGCCCCAGCATTTT; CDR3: CASSPETALRGDQPQHF
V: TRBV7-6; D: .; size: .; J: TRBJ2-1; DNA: TGTGCCAGCAGCGAAGCCCTGACCCCGTATGAGCAGTTCTTC; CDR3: CASSEALTPYEQFF
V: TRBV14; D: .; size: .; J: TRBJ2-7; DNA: TGTGCCAGCAGCCACGGGTCACCCTCCTACGAGCAGTACTTC; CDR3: CASSHGSPSYEQYF
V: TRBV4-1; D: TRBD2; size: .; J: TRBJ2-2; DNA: TGCGCCAGCAGCCAAGATCCGGGACTAGTCACCGGGGAGCTGTTTTTT; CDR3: CASSQDPGLVTGELFF
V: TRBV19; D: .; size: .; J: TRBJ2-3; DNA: TGTGCCACCCCCAATGAGAAGGATAGCACAGATACGCAGTATTTT; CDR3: CATPNEKDSTDTQYF
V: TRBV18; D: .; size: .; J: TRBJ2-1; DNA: TGTGCCAGCTCACCACCGGCCAGGGGCAGTTACAATGAGCAGTTCTTC; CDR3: CASSPPARGSYNEQFF
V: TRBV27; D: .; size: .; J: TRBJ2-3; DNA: TGTGCCAGCAGTTTCGGGGCGGGTACGCAGTATTTT; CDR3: CASSFGAGTQYF
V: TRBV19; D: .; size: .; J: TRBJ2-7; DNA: TGTGCCAGTAGTCCGTTCCCGGGAGTGGGCTACGAGCAGTACTTC; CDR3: CASSPFPGVGYEQYF
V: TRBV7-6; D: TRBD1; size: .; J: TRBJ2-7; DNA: TGTGCCAGCAGCCCGAGACAGGGTAGTACAAACGAGCAGTACTTC; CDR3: CASSPRQGSTNEQYF
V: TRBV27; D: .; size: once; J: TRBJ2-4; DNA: TGTGCCAGCAAGGGAGTTGCCAAAAACATTCAGTACTTC; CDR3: CASKGVAKNIQYF
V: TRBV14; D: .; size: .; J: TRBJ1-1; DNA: TGTGCCAGCAGCCAGGGGCCCGCAGGGTCGGATAGCACTGAAGCTTTCTTT; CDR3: CASSQGPAGSDSTEAFF
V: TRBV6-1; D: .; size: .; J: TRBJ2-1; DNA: TGTGCCACTGCCCGCTCCTACAATGAGCAGTTCTTC; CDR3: CATARSYNEQFF
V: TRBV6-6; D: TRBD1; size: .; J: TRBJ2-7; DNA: TGTGCCGCCGGGACAGCTAGCTCCTACGAGCAGTACTTC; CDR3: CAAGTASSYEQYF
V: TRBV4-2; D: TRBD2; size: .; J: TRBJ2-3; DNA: TGTGCCAGCAGCCAAGAGGCGGGGGAGCGCCCGGAGGCTACGCAGTATTTT; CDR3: CASSQEAGERPEATQYF
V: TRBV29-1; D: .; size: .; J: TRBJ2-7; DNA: TGCAGCGTCGGACAAGGGGGAGCCGGGGACGAGCAGTACTTC; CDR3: CSVGQGGAGDEQYF
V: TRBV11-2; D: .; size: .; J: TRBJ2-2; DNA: TGTGCCAGCAGCTCCGGCCCCGAGCTGTTTTTT; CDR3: CASSSGPELFF
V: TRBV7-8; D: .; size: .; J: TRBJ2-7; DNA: TGTGCCAGCAGCGCACTGACCGAAGGACCTGGTGAGCAGTACTTC; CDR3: CASSALTEGPGEQYF
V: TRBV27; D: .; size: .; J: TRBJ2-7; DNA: TGTGCCAGCAGTTGGGGGTACGAGCAGTACTTC; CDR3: CASSWGYEQYF
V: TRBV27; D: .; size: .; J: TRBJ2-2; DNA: TGTGCCAGCAGTCTAGCGAACACCGGGGAGCTGTTTTTT; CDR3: CASSLANTGELFF
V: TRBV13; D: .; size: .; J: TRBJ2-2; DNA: TGTGCCAGCAGCTTGGGGGACGGGGAGCTGTTTTTT; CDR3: CASSLGDGELFF